One sample yielded the 9 T cell receptor beta chains listed below, sequenced in a study of Graves' ophthalmopathy and Graves' hyperthyroidism. From RNA, the CDR3 regions of TCR beta chains were amplified and sequenced. Second-round multiplex PCR came after first-round RT-PCR with HTBI primers. TCRdb fed the multiplex PCR reads into MiXCR, producing one record per CDR3 protein. Here the sample spans a few hundred thousand distinct CDR3 sequences, about 17% being singletons. Specimen: peripheral blood. Receptor source: an adult woman with stable Graves' hyperthyroidism.

About this clonotype: This sequence may be a read error, since a much larger clone differs from it by one base. The V and J genes are TRBV11-2 and TRBJ2-7; 7 positions match TRBD2. V shed 4 bases, J shed 5 bases, and the junction held 8 bases outside the gene matches. Germline V gene sequence: CDR1 SGHAT, CDR2 FQNNGV. The CDR3 extends over 14 amino acids. The CDR3 DNA sequence: TGTGCCAGCAGCTCCTTGCGGGGGACCCACGAGCAGTACTTC. It translates to CASSSLRGTHEQYF.

In this sample, this clonotype turned up a few times. The chain carries TRBV29-1 and TRBJ2-3, with D possibly being TRBD2 (6 bases). The CDR3 contains 13 residues. Germline loops: CDR1 SQVTM, CDR2 ANQGSEA. The CDR3: CVTQGLGTDTQYF. CDR3 nucleotides: TGCGTTACCCAGGGACTCGGCACAGATACGCAGTATTTT.

The sample holds many counts of this clonotype. The rearrangement uses TRBV6-2 or TRBV6-3 and TRBJ2-7; tentatively, D is TRBD2 (6 bases). The germline CDR1 and CDR2 sequences are MNHEY and SVGEGT. V was cut by 5 bases and J by 5 bases, with 19 bases left in between. The CDR3 runs to 15 residues. CDR3 sequence (DNA): TGTGCCAGCAGTACACATGACGGGAGACGGGACGAGCAGTACTTC. This encodes CASSTHDGRRDEQYF.

Many counts were recorded for this clonotype. The J gene is TRBJ2-7, the V gene TRBV6-1; D perhaps matches TRBD2 (5 bases). Deletions cut 6 bases from V and 7 bases from J, with 19 bases between. CDR1 is MNHNS, CDR2 SASEGT, per germline. This CDR3 is 14 amino acids long. The CDR3 DNA follows: TGTGCCAGCAGACCCCGAGGAGGCCGGCGGGAGCAGTACTTC. Its protein is CASRPRGGRREQYF.

This clonotype was seen ten or more times. The genes are TRBV2 and TRBJ1-1; D gene ambiguous. Looked up from germline, CDR1 is SNHLY and CDR2 is FYNNEI. This CDR3 has 12 residues. V was clipped by 6 bases and J by 7 bases, with 12 bases between them. The CDR3 region has the DNA TGTGCCAGCAGGGGAAACAGCGATGAAGCTTTCTTT. Translating it yields CASRGNSDEAFF.

This clonotype was seen at least ten times. The chain combines TRBV12-3 or TRBV12-4 with TRBJ1-1, with no clear D. CDR3 size: 13 residues. V gave up 2 bases and J gave up 0 bases, with 4 bases separating them. The CDR3 reads CASSLRVNTEAFF. The DNA of the CDR3 is TGTGCCAGCAGTTTACGCGTGAACACTGAAGCTTTCTTT.

This clonotype was observed many times. J is TRBJ2-7 and V is TRBV20-1; 12 bases line up with TRBD2. The CDR3 loop spans 14 amino acids. Germline V gene data show CDR1 as DFQATT and CDR2 as SNEGSKA (reference sequence). The junction had 5 bases not matched to a gene; V was cut back by 6 bases and J by 2 bases. CDR3 loop: CSARTSGTTYEQYF. The CDR3, as DNA: TGCAGTGCCCGGACTAGCGGGACCACCTACGAGCAGTACTTC.

In this sample, this clonotype turned up many times. The chain employs TRBV6-2 or TRBV6-3 and TRBJ1-5; no reliable D call. Trimming pared 0 bases from V and 6 bases from J, leaving 15 bases between. Germline V gene sequence: CDR1 MNHEY, CDR2 SVGEGT. This CDR3 spans 16 amino acids. In DNA form, the CDR3 reads TGTGCCAGCAGTTACTCGGATTGGGCAGGAACTCAGCCCCAGCATTTT. This gives the protein CASSYSDWAGTQPQHF.

This clonotype came up many times. V usage is TRBV6-1 and J usage is TRBJ2-7; a possible D gene is TRBD2 (5 bases). This CDR3 spans 12 amino acids. V lost 10 bases and J 3 bases, leaving 13 bases between the germline ends. Per the germline V gene, CDR1 is MNHNS and CDR2 is SASEGT. The CDR3 region is CATRALSYEQYF. In nucleotides, the CDR3 is TGTGCCACGAGGGCTCTGAGCTACGAGCAGTACTTC.